This T cell receptor (beta chain) was recorded in a study of early T cells in non-severe SARS-CoV-2 infection. V lost 0 bases, J lost 7 bases, and 16 bases lay in between. Germline CDR1 and CDR2: SGDLS and YYNGEE. The CDR3 spans 16 residues. TCRdb passed the 5' RACE reads through MiXCR, listing each CDR3 protein once. Of tens of thousands of distinct CDR3 sequences detected, approximately 8.5% appear once; the ten largest clones hold more than 13%. This clonotype has ten or more counts. The gene calls are TRBV9 and TRBJ2-2; TRBD2 is a possible D gene (5 bases). The sequence was obtained from an adult who was a healthcare worker with PCR-confirmed SARS-CoV-2 infection or an uninfected control (not recorded which). Material for sequencing was whole blood. The CDR3 coding sequence is TGTGCCAGCAGCGTAGCTCCCTCGGGGAGAGGCGGGGAGCTGTTTTTT. This encodes CASSVAPSGRGGELFF.